This TCR beta chain derives from a study of cytomegalovirus exposure and HLA in healthy donors. Trimming took 6 bases from V and 5 from J, leaving 10 bases between them. Germline-derived CDR1 and CDR2 are MRHNA and SNTAGT. This CDR3 has 13 residues. The PCR made use of 60 Vbeta and 13 Jbeta primers. The method was immunoSEQ multiplex PCR; TCRdb's version includes in-frame clones alone and lacks a portion of them. The data contain 210,000 or so clones, about 80% of them singletons. The chain links TRBV6-4 to TRBJ2-2, with D unresolved. This TCR was sampled from a young man in good health and CMV-seronegative. The sample comprised PBMCs. For the CDR3, the DNA is TGTGCCAGCAGCCCTTTTCGTACCGGGGAGCTGTTTTTT. Translated, it gives CASSPFRTGELFF.